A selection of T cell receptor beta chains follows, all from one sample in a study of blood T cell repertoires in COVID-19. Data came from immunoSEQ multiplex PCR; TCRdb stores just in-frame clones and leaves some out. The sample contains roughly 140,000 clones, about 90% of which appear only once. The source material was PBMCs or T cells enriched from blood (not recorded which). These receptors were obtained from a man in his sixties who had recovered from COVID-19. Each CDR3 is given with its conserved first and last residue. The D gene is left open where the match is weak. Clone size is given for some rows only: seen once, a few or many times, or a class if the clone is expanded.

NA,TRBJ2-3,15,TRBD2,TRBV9,CASSSSGSWMDTQYF,TGTGCCAGCAGCAGTAGCGGGAGTTGGATGGATACGCAGTATTTT
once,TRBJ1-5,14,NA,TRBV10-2,CASSEVQINQPQHF,TGCGCCAGCAGTGAAGTTCAGATTAATCAGCCCCAGCATTTT
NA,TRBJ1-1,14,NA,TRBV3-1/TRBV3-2,CASSQSRSNTEAFF,TGTGCCAGCAGCCAATCCCGGTCGAACACTGAAGCTTTCTTT
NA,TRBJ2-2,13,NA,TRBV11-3,CASSLLEDGELFF,TGTGCCAGCAGCTTACTTGAGGACGGGGAGCTGTTTTTT
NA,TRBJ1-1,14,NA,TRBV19,CASHPGGWNTEAFF,TGTGCCAGTCACCCCGGGGGTTGGAACACTGAAGCTTTCTTT
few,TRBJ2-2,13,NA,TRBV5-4,CASSLGGGEELFF,TGTGCCAGCAGCTTGGGGGGAGGCGAGGAGCTGTTTTTT
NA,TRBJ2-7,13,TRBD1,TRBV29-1,CSVRQGSIEEQYF,TGCAGCGTGAGACAGGGATCGATCGAGGAGCAGTACTTC
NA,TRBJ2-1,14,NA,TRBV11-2,CASALQGGYNEQFF,TGTGCCAGCGCCCTCCAGGGGGGATACAATGAGCAGTTCTTC
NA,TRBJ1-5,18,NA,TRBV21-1,CASSKKKGTGTNGQPQHF,TGTGCCAGCAGCAAAAAAAAAGGGACAGGGACTAACGGTCAGCCCCAGCATTTT
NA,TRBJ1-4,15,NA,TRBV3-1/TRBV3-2,CASSHPSRGREKLFF,TGTGCCAGCAGCCACCCCTCGCGGGGCCGGGAAAAACTGTTTTTT
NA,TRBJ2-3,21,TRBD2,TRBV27,CASSSTTRLAGGPPYTDTQYF,TGTGCCAGCAGTTCCACTACTCGACTAGCGGGAGGACCCCCCTACACAGATACGCAGTATTTT
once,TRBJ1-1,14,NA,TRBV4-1,CASSQDLGNTEAFF,TGCGCCAGCAGCCAAGACCTCGGGAACACTGAAGCTTTCTTT
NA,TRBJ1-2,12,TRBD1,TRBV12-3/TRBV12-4,CASSLSGGGYTF,TGTGCCAGCAGTTTATCAGGGGGCGGCTACACCTTC
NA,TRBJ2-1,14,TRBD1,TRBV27,CASTPGQGFVGQFF,TGTGCCAGCACCCCGGGACAGGGGTTTGTTGGGCAGTTCTTC
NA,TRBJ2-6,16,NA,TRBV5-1,CASSLVSGAGANVLTF,TGCGCCAGCAGCTTGGTATCGGGGGCTGGGGCCAACGTCCTGACTTTC
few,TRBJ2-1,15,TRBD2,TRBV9,CASSVQTGGYNEQFF,TGTGCCAGCAGCGTCCAAACGGGGGGGTACAATGAGCAGTTCTTC